This T cell receptor beta chain comes out of a study of human T cells and chemical hapten exposure. V lost 3 bases, J lost 0 bases, and 9 bases lay in between. This CDR3 has 15 residues. Germline lookup yields CDR1 KGHSH and CDR2 LQKENI. About this clonotype itself: Its antigen is currently unknown. Because the CDR3 is missing its conserved closing phenylalanine or tryptophan, this is likely a read error.

Time point meaning: patch test 2, 6 weeks after DPC sensitization. The treatment denotes: therapeutic diphenylcyclopropenone sensitization with weekly scalp DPC. Each CDR3 protein gets one entry after TCRdb re-called the RACE reads with MiXCR. The profile shows a few hundred thousand distinct CDR3 sequences, about 6% of them singletons. Study outcomes and limitations: Because all patients had alopecia, their immune responses might differ from healthy ones.

This specimen was whole blood, taken in connection with sensitization to the hapten diphenylcyclopropenone (DPC). The sequence came from a woman aged 18-35 years with alopecia areata. Some clones in this sample may be carry-over from other donors' samples. The chain combines TRBV18 with TRBJ1-3; D is ambiguous. In DNA form, the CDR3 reads TGTGCCAGCTCACCTGCGTCGAGCTCTGGAAACACCATATATTAT. Amino acid sequence: CASSPASSSGNTIYY.